The rows below give T cell receptor beta chains drawn from one sample of a study of Graves' ophthalmopathy and Graves' hyperthyroidism. TCRdb reanalysed the multiplex PCR reads using MiXCR and keeps one entry per CDR3 protein. The sample shows hundreds of thousands of distinct CDR3 sequences, approximately 21% of them seen only once. The sample comprised peripheral blood. Receptor source: a woman aged 18 to 35 with stable Graves' hyperthyroidism. Some clones in this sample may be carry-over from other donors' samples. Each CDR3 is given with its conserved first and last residue. D genes are given only for firm matches. The listing skips clone size in some rows; elsewhere it reads once, few, many or a size class.

v_gene	abundance	d_gene	j_gene	CDR3nt	CDR3aa
TRBV15	many	NA	TRBJ1-5	TGTGCCACCAGCAGAGATCACGGGGTGAGCAATCAGCCCCAGCATTTT	CATSRDHGVSNQPQHF
TRBV5-4	NA	NA	TRBJ2-6	TGTGCCAGCAGCTGGGGACGGGGGGCCGGGGCCAACGTCCTGACTTTC	CASSWGRGAGANVLTF
TRBV27	many	TRBD2	TRBJ2-5	TGTGCCAGCAGTTCTCCGGGGGGAGGAGAGACCCAGTACTTC	CASSSPGGGETQYF
TRBV3-1	NA	TRBD2	TRBJ2-5	TGTGCCAGCAGCCAAGACCCACTAGCGGGCCGGGTCCAGTACTTC	CASSQDPLAGRVQYF
TRBV7-3	many	NA	TRBJ2-2	TGTGCCAGCAGCTTAGACAGATACTACACCGGGGAGCTGTTTTTT	CASSLDRYYTGELFF
TRBV30	NA	NA	TRBJ1-5	TGTGTCTGGAGTCCCGCTAGCAATCAGCCCCAGCATTTT	CVWSPASNQPQHF
TRBV7-2	NA	NA	TRBJ1-1	TGTGCCAGCAGCCCTTTAAGGGGAGGGGCCGCCGAAGCTTTCTTT	CASSPLRGGAAEAFF
TRBV6-5	many	TRBD1	TRBJ2-7	TGTGCCAGCAGTTCCCCATGGGACAGGGGGGGCTACGAGCAGTACTTC	CASSSPWDRGGYEQYF
TRBV7-9	NA	NA	TRBJ2-7	TGTGCCAGCAACTGGGGGACACCGGGCTCCTACGAGCAGTACTTC	CASNWGTPGSYEQYF
TRBV2	NA	TRBD2	TRBJ2-2	TGTGCCAGCAGCCCGAAGGGGCGGGGGTCGGGCGGGGAGCTGTTTTTT	CASSPKGRGSGGELFF
TRBV19	many	TRBD1	TRBJ1-5	TGTGCCAGTAGACCCGACAGGGCCCCTCAGCCCCAGCATTTT	CASRPDRAPQPQHF
TRBV20-1	many	TRBD1	TRBJ1-1	TGCAGTGCTACTAGCCCCCGCGACAGGGGGAACACTGAAGCTTTCTTT	CSATSPRDRGNTEAFF
TRBV6-1	many	TRBD1	TRBJ1-2	TGTGCCAGCAGTCGGACAGGGGCCAATAACTATGGCTACACCTTC	CASSRTGANNYGYTF
TRBV5-1	many	TRBD2	TRBJ2-7	TGCGCCAGCAGCCCTACTAGCGGTCCCTCCTACGAGCAGTACTTC	CASSPTSGPSYEQYF
TRBV12-3/TRBV12-4	NA	NA	TRBJ2-6	TGTGCCAGCAGTTTTCGGGGGCCCGGGGCCAACGTCCTGACTTTC	CASSFRGPGANVLTF
TRBV12-3/TRBV12-4	once	NA	TRBJ1-2	TGTGCCAGCAGTTTCCCCGCGTTATCTAACTATGGCTACACCTTC	CASSFPALSNYGYTF
TRBV4-1	few	NA	TRBJ2-5	TGCGCCAGCCGCAATATGATTGGGCTCCAAGAGACCCAGTACTTC	CASRNMIGLQETQYF
TRBV28	NA	TRBD1	TRBJ2-7	TGTGCCAGCAGGGGGGGACAGGGGGACGAGCAGTACTTC	CASRGGQGDEQYF
TRBV9	few	NA	TRBJ1-2	TGTGCCAGCAGCCCTCGAGGGGGGACGGGAGACTATGGCTACACCTTC	CASSPRGGTGDYGYTF
TRBV12-3/TRBV12-4	few	TRBD1	TRBJ2-5	TGTGCCAGCAGGGGATTCAGACAGGGTCAGTACCAAGAGACCCAGTACTTC	CASRGFRQGQYQETQYF
TRBV11-2	NA	NA	TRBJ1-6	TGTGCCAGCACCTTACGTCCCACACCCAGCTCCTATAATTCACCCCTCCACTTT	CASTLRPTPSSYNSPLHF
TRBV20-1	NA	NA	TRBJ1-1	TGCAGTGCTAGCGGCCCGTTTAACACTGAAGCTTTCTTT	CSASGPFNTEAFF
TRBV20-1	NA	TRBD2	TRBJ2-2	TGCAGTGCTAGGGGCGGTGGGTTCGGGGGGGTCAGCACCGGGGAGCTGTTTTTT	CSARGGGFGGVSTGELFF
TRBV4-1	few	TRBD2	TRBJ2-7	TGCGCCAGCAGCCAAGGGACCTTTTACGGGACTAGCGTCCACGAGCAGTACTTC	CASSQGTFYGTSVHEQYF
TRBV19	once	NA	TRBJ2-7	TGTGCCAGTAGTCGCAGGGACCACGAGCAGTACTTC	CASSRRDHEQYF
TRBV28	many	TRBD1	TRBJ1-5	TGTGCCACCTTAACAGGGGGCAGTGGCAATCAGCCCCAGCATTTT	CATLTGGSGNQPQHF
TRBV7-3	NA	NA	TRBJ2-7	TGTGCCAGCAGCGTCGGGGCCCAGGGCTACGAGCAGTACTTC	CASSVGAQGYEQYF
TRBV9	NA	NA	TRBJ2-7	TGTGCCAGCAGCCCCTCGGCGACCTACGAGCAGTACTTC	CASSPSATYEQYF
TRBV2	many	NA	TRBJ1-1	TGTGCCAGCATTCGGTGGCAGGGGCCCACTGAAGCTTTCTTT	CASIRWQGPTEAFF
TRBV11-2	many	NA	TRBJ1-2	TGTGCCAGCAGCATAGAACCTCTACAGGGAAGATATGGCTACACCTTC	CASSIEPLQGRYGYTF
TRBV4-1	many	NA	TRBJ2-7	TGCGCCAGCAGCCAGGGACACAGGGACGAGCAGTACTTC	CASSQGHRDEQYF
TRBV12-3/TRBV12-4	NA	TRBD1	TRBJ1-2	TGTGCCAGCAGTAAGGGGGCTTCGTTAGGCTACACCTTC	CASSKGASLGYTF
TRBV6-5	NA	TRBD1	TRBJ1-1	TGTGCCAGCAGTAACAGGGGATCGTACGGTGAAGCTTTCTTT	CASSNRGSYGEAFF
TRBV29-1	NA	NA	TRBJ1-2	TGCAGCGTTGACTCTGGGATGCATGGCTACACCTTC	CSVDSGMHGYTF
TRBV5-5	many	NA	TRBJ2-5	TGTGCCAGCAGGTCGGCGGGCGGAGAGACCCAGTACTTC	CASRSAGGETQYF
TRBV27	few	NA	TRBJ1-6	TGTGCCAGCAGTACGGAGGGGGACTTCTTTAATTCACCCCTCCACTTT	CASSTEGDFFNSPLHF
TRBV11-1	few	NA	TRBJ2-2	TGTGCCGCGACCGGGGCAGGGGCCAAATACCACCCCACCGGGGAGCTGTTTTTT	CAATGAGAKYHPTGELFF
TRBV30	NA	NA	TRBJ2-7	TGTGCCTGGAGTGTCCAAGGGCCGGTCGGCGAGCAGTACTTC	CAWSVQGPVGEQYF
TRBV7-9	NA	NA	TRBJ2-5	TGTGCCAGCAGCTCACAAAGGTGGCGAGAGACCCAGTACTTC	CASSSQRWRETQYF
TRBV20-1	many	NA	TRBJ1-6	TGCAGTGCTAGATCTGGGATCGGGAATTCACCCCTCCACTTT	CSARSGIGNSPLHF
TRBV28	NA	NA	TRBJ1-5	TGTGCCAGCAGTTCCGTGCGGGGGACGCCCCATGGGAATCAGCCCCAGCATTTT	CASSSVRGTPHGNQPQHF
TRBV29-1	many	NA	TRBJ2-7	TGCAGCGTTGAAGTTGATCGGAGGTCCTACGAGCAGTACTTC	CSVEVDRRSYEQYF
TRBV28	many	NA	TRBJ1-6	TGTGCCAGCAGTTACGGGGTCCAAGTTCGTTTACCCCTCCACTTT	CASSYGVQVRLPLHF
TRBV4-1	NA	TRBD1	TRBJ2-2	TGCGCCAGCTGTCCAGGGGGCCTACCCACCGGGGAGCTGTTTTTT	CASCPGGLPTGELFF
TRBV12-3/TRBV12-4	few	TRBD1	TRBJ2-7	TGTGCCAGCAGTTTAGATAGGACAGGACCTCCGGGCGCCTCCTACGAGCAGTACTTC	CASSLDRTGPPGASYEQYF
TRBV6-5	many	NA	TRBJ1-1	TGTGCCAGCAGTTCTGGATACGTAGGAGGGACTGAAGCTTTCTTT	CASSSGYVGGTEAFF
TRBV6-1	many	NA	TRBJ1-6	TGTGCCAGCAGTGAAAAGTTGGGGATTTCCTATAATTCACCCCTCCACTTT	CASSEKLGISYNSPLHF
TRBV6-5	many	TRBD1	TRBJ1-3	TGTGCCAGCAGTTGGGGACAGGGGTACGGAAACACCATATATTTT	CASSWGQGYGNTIYF
TRBV30	NA	TRBD2	TRBJ2-7	TGTGCCTGGAGTTCCTCGGGGGGCTACGAGCAGTACTTC	CAWSSSGGYEQYF
TRBV19	NA	TRBD1	TRBJ2-5	TGTGCCAGTAGTATGGGACAGCAAGAGACCCAGTACTTC	CASSMGQQETQYF
TRBV20-1	NA	NA	TRBJ1-1	TGCAGTGCTAGAAAAGCCGACGGGAGGAACACTGAAGCTTTCTTT	CSARKADGRNTEAFF
TRBV12-3/TRBV12-4	NA	NA	TRBJ1-3	TGTGCCAGCAGTTTAGCCGATGGAAACACCATATATTTT	CASSLADGNTIYF